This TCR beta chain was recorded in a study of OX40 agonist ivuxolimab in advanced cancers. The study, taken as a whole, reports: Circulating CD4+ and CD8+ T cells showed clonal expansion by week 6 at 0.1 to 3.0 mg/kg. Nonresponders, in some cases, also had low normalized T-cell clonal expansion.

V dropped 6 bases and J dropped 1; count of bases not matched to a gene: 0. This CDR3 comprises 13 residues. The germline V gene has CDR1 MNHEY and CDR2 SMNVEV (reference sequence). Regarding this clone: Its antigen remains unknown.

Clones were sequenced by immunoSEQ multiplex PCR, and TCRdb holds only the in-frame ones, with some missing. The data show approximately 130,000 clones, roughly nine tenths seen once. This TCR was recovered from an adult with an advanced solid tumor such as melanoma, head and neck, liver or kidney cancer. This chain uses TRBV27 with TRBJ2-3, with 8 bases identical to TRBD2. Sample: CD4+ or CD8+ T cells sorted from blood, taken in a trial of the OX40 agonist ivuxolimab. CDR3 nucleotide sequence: TGTGCCAGCAGAGCGGGGGGCACAGATACGCAGTATTTT. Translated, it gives CASRAGGTDTQYF.